This T cell receptor beta chain appears in the sequencing data of a study of blood T cell repertoires in COVID-19. In the study overall: The samples span acute and convalescent COVID-19 from the United States, Italy and Spain. The cDNA or gDNA used as material had been derived from T cells, B-cell-depleted T cells, or PBMCs.

With 5 bases clipped from V and 8 bases from J, the junction kept 8 bases outside the gene matches. Germline V gives CDR1 MDHEN, CDR2 SYDVKM. The CDR3 runs to 15 residues. Source study methods: Nucleated cell counts were estimated from reference gene primer amplification. Sequencing used immunoSEQ multiplex PCR; TCRdb keeps in-frame clones, though not all of them. The V and J calls and the clone size are those of that table, but D and trimming were determined from the DNA. This repertoire shows 140,000 or so clones, about 83% found once; its top ten account for roughly 8%. The specimen was peripheral blood. This chain joins TRBV28 and TRBJ1-6; 8 bases map to TRBD1. The receptor was isolated from a woman aged 45 to 65 with active or convalescent COVID-19. The CDR3 coding sequence is TGTGCCAGCAGTCCGACAGGGGTAGTGGATTCACCCCTCCACTTT. It codes for CASSPTGVVDSPLHF. Looking up the rest from reference TRBV28 and TRBJ1-6 gives the full variable domain: DVKVTQSSRYLVKRTGEKVFLECVQDMDHENMFWYRQDPGLGLRLIYFSYDVKMKEKGDIPEGYSVSREKKERFSLILESASTNQTSMYLCASSPTGVVDSPLHFGNGTRLTVT.